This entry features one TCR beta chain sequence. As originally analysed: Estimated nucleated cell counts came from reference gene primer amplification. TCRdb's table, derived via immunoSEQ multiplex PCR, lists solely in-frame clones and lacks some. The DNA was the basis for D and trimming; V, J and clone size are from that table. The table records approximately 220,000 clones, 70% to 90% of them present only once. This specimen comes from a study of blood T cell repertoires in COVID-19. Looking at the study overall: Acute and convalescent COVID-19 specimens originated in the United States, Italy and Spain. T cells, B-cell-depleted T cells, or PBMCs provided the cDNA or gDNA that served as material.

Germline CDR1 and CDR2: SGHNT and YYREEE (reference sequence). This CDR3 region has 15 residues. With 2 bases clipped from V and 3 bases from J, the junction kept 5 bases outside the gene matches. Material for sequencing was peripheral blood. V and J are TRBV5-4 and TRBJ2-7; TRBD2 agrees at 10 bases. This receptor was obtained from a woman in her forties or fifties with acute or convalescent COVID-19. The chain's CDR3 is CASSFSLAGVYEQYF. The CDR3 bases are TGTGCCAGCAGCTTCAGTCTAGCGGGAGTCTACGAGCAGTACTTC.